Listed here are 27 T cell receptor beta chains from one sample, sequenced in a study of T cell responses to AZD1222 COVID-19 vaccine. Using immunoSEQ multiplex PCR, the repertoire was profiled, and TCRdb retains in-frame clones only, with some absent. The sample has approximately 100,000 clones, 90% seen once. The sample here was peripheral blood, taken on day 0 of AZD1222 vaccination. The origin of the receptors is an adult in good health.

CDR3 in DNA: TGTGCCAGCAGCAGAAACGCCGGGACTAGTGCCGACGAGCAGTACTTC. Translating it yields CASSRNAGTSADEQYF. The V gene is TRBV21-1, the J gene TRBJ2-7; no check of the table's D call, TRBD2, against the DNA was made. TRBV21-1 is classified as a pseudogene. The CDR3 has 16 amino acids.

The chain joins TRBV18 to TRBJ1-3; perhaps TRBD1 as D (5 bases). This CDR3 region has 14 residues. V was shortened by 6 bases and J by 0 bases, with 9 bases between the two germline ends. Germline CDR1 reads KGHSH; CDR2 reads LQKENI. The CDR3 sequence: CASSGENSGNTIYF. CDR3 in DNA: TGTGCCAGCTCGGGGGAGAACTCTGGAAACACCATATATTTT.

The genes are TRBV20-1 and TRBJ2-7; a possible D gene is TRBD1 (5 bases). The CDR3 is made up of 11 amino acids. V lost 2 bases, J lost 3 bases, and 5 bases lay in between. Per germline, CDR1 DFQATT and CDR2 SNEGSKA (reference sequence). CDR3 region: CSARTGYEQYF. The CDR3 nucleotides read TGCAGTGCTAGAACAGGCTACGAGCAGTACTTC.

J is TRBJ2-3 and V is TRBV4-1, with D maybe TRBD2 (6 bases). Deletions cut 4 bases from V and 5 bases from J, with 10 bases between. The CDR3 sequence is 13 residues long. Germline V gene sequence: CDR1 MGHRA, CDR2 YSYEKL. Written as DNA, the CDR3 is TGCGCCAGCAGCCTGGGAGGAGAAGATACGCAGTATTTT. Translation: CASSLGGEDTQYF.

V gene TRBV6-4 combines with J gene TRBJ2-1, with TRBD2 matching 10 bases. V dropped 0 bases and J dropped 4; count of bases not matched to a gene: 9. CDR3 length: 18 residues. CDR1 is MRHNA, CDR2 SNTAGT, per germline. The CDR3 DNA sequence: TGTGCCAGCAGTGACTCGGCTAGCGGGAGCCTACTTTACAATGAGCAGTTCTTC. It codes for CASSDSASGSLLYNEQFF.

The chain recombines TRBV4-1 with TRBJ1-5; D remains ambiguous. The V and J ends lost 0 bases and 9 bases respectively, with 12 bases between them. The germline CDR1 and CDR2 sequences are MGHRA and YSYEKL. The CDR3 loop spans 14 amino acids. This chain's CDR3 is CASSQDGSGPPQHF. CDR3 DNA: TGCGCCAGCAGCCAAGATGGGAGCGGACCGCCCCAGCATTTT.

This chain uses TRBV6-2 or TRBV6-3 with TRBJ2-7, with a tentative D call TRBD1 (5 bases). The V end was cut by 6 bases, the J end by 3 bases, with 9 bases between. The CDR3 length is 12 residues. Per germline, CDR1 MNHEY and CDR2 SVGEGT. CDR3 DNA sequence: TGTGCCAGCAGCCCGACAGACTACGAGCAGTACTTC. Translation gives CASSPTDYEQYF.

The chain recombines TRBV4-3 with TRBJ2-6; D unclear. The CDR3 has 14 residues. Trimming left V 3 bases short and J 4 bases short, with 7 bases between. In germline, CDR1 is LGHNA, CDR2 YSLEER. The DNA of the CDR3 is TGCGCCAGCAGCCATGACGGCGGGGCCAACGTCCTGACTTTC. Translation: CASSHDGGANVLTF.

The chain uses TRBV11-1 and TRBJ1-2, with D possibly being TRBD1 (5 bases). Germline V gene data show CDR1 as SGHAT and CDR2 as FQDESV (reference sequence). V lost 5 bases to trimming and J lost 0 bases, with 13 bases between them. The CDR3 sequence is 15 residues long. CDR3 region: CASSRGRDPNYGYTF. The CDR3 DNA follows: TGTGCCAGCAGCCGCGGCCGGGACCCTAACTATGGCTACACCTTC.

This sequence joins TRBV7-2 and TRBJ1-3; D unclear. CDR3 length: 13 amino acids. CDR1 is SGHTA, CDR2 FQGNSA, per germline. V was clipped by 5 bases and J by 4 bases, with 9 bases between them. The CDR3 protein is CASSPQMGNTIYF. The CDR3 DNA is TGTGCCAGCAGCCCCCAGATGGGAAACACCATATATTTT.

This sequence joins TRBV27 and TRBJ2-2; 7 bases are shared with TRBD1. Germline values: CDR1 MNHEY, CDR2 SMNVEV (reference sequence). The ends lost 3 bases at V and 5 bases at J; junction bases unmatched: 9. This CDR3 is 16 amino acids long. The CDR3 sequence: CASSFRALQGTGELFF. The CDR3 DNA reads TGTGCCAGCAGTTTCCGAGCCCTACAGGGGACCGGGGAGCTGTTTTTT.

J is TRBJ1-5 and V is TRBV30, with 7 bases fitting TRBD1. The CDR3 runs to 14 residues. V lost 3 bases to trimming and J lost 9 bases; unmatched junction nucleotides: 11. The germline gives CDR1 GTSNPN, CDR2 SVGIG (reference sequence). The CDR3 reads CAWRGGTVAGPQHF. The CDR3 DNA reads TGTGCCTGGAGAGGGGGGACAGTCGCGGGGCCCCAGCATTTT.

The chain uses TRBV7-2 and TRBJ2-7; no firm D call. The CDR3 runs to 15 residues. Germline V CDR1 and CDR2: SGHTA, FQGNSA. The germline V and J ends were trimmed by 1 base and 5 bases, with 15 bases remaining between them. The CDR3 is CASSLGISPSDEQYF. The CDR3 nucleotides are TGTGCCAGCAGCTTAGGAATAAGCCCTTCTGACGAGCAGTACTTC.

The gene calls are TRBV5-1 and TRBJ2-7; no reliable D call. CDR1 SGHRS and CDR2 YFSETQ come from the germline V gene. The CDR3 extends over 14 amino acids. The V and J ends lost 5 bases and 3 bases respectively, with 15 bases between them. This CDR3 reads CASSRYSEDYEQYF. As DNA, the CDR3 is TGCGCCAGCAGTAGGTACAGCGAGGACTACGAGCAGTACTTC.

The chain carries TRBV9 and TRBJ2-1, with 7 bases fitting TRBD2. The germline V gene encodes CDR1 SGDLS and CDR2 YYNGEE. The CDR3 spans 17 residues. The trim removed 1 base at V and 3 bases at J, leaving 10 bases unmatched. The DNA for the CDR3 is TGTGCCAGCAGCGTAACCCAGTCTAGCGGTGTCTACAATGAGCAGTTCTTC. This encodes CASSVTQSSGVYNEQFF.

V usage is TRBV28 and J usage is TRBJ2-1, with D perhaps TRBD2 (5 bases). Germline lookup yields CDR1 MDHEN and CDR2 SYDVKM. This CDR3 has 16 amino acids. V dropped 1 base and J dropped 6 bases, with 16 bases sitting between them. CDR3 sequence (DNA): TGTGCCAGCAGTTTATTACCCGGTGCTGGGAGCAATGAGCAGTTCTTC. Amino acid sequence: CASSLLPGAGSNEQFF.

The J gene is TRBJ1-5, the V gene TRBV27; D is perhaps TRBD1 (6 bases). The CDR3 is made up of 13 amino acids. CDR1 MNHEY and CDR2 SMNVEV come from the germline V gene (reference sequence). Trimming cost V 3 bases and J 5 bases, with 8 bases left between them. CDR3 in DNA: TGTGCCAGCAGTTTCCAGGGGCATCAGCCCCAGCATTTT. It codes for CASSFQGHQPQHF.

In DNA, the CDR3 is TGTGCCAGCAGTTACCGGGGGGCGGTCAATGAAAAACTGTTTTTT. Protein: CASSYRGAVNEKLFF. The V gene is TRBV6-5, the J gene TRBJ1-4; D might be TRBD1 (6 bases). Trimming cost V 2 bases and J 5 bases, with 12 bases left between them. CDR3 size: 15 residues. CDR1 is MNHEY, CDR2 SVGAGI, per germline.

The chain has TRBV5-1 and TRBJ1-2; maybe TRBD1 (5 bases). This CDR3 has 14 amino acids. Trimming pared 4 bases from V and 4 bases from J, leaving 14 bases between. Germline CDR1 is SGHRS and CDR2 is YFSETQ. CDR3 amino acids: CASSGGTDTYGYTF. The CDR3 bases are TGCGCCAGCAGCGGCGGGACGGATACCTATGGCTACACCTTC.

The rearrangement joins TRBV5-4 to TRBJ1-1, with D possibly matching TRBD1 (6 bases). Per the germline V gene, CDR1 is SGHNT and CDR2 is YYREEE (reference sequence). This CDR3 contains 14 residues. V lost 4 bases to trimming and J lost 5 bases, with 15 bases between them. The CDR3 coding sequence is TGTGCCAGCAGCCATGGGGGGCGAGGAACTGAAGCTTTCTTT. Translation: CASSHGGRGTEAFF.

CDR3 sequence: CASSVSGRGGSFGNEKLFF. CDR3 nucleotide sequence: TGTGCCAGCAGCGTATCTGGGCGGGGAGGATCTTTTGGTAATGAAAAACTGTTTTTT. The gene calls are TRBV9 and TRBJ1-4; no definite D call. The CDR3 has 19 residues. The V end was cut by 1 base, the J end by 4 bases, with 23 bases between. CDR1 and CDR2 (germline): SGDLS, YYNGEE. The variable domain in full, completed from reference TRBV9 and TRBJ1-4, reads DSGVTQTPKHLITATGQRVTLRCSPRSGDLSVYWYQQSLDQGLQFLIQYYNGEERAKGNILERFSAQQFPDLHSELNLSSLELGDSALYFCASSVSGRGGSFGNEKLFFGSGTQLSVL.

This rearrangement joins TRBV5-1 to TRBJ2-3; 9 bases are a match to TRBD1. The germline gives CDR1 SGHRS, CDR2 YFSETQ. The V gene end was trimmed by 7 bases and the J gene end by 1 base; junction bases not matched to a gene: 4. The CDR3 sequence is 14 residues long. CDR3 bases: TGCGCCAGCGCCCGGGACAGGGGCACAGATACGCAGTATTTT. Protein sequence: CASARDRGTDTQYF.

This rearrangement joins TRBV6-5 to TRBJ1-6, with D unresolved. V was clipped by 0 bases and J by 9 bases, with 12 bases between them. The CDR3 spans 15 residues. Per the germline V gene, CDR1 is MNHEY and CDR2 is SVGAGI. The CDR3 reads CASSYSDVVGSPLHF. For the CDR3, the DNA is TGTGCCAGCAGTTACTCGGACGTTGTGGGTTCACCCCTCCACTTT.

This clone was detected once. Other DNA sequences in the same sample also yield this CDR3. The CDR3 spells CASSEPGQGSYEQYF. DNA for the CDR3: TGTGCCAGCAGTGAACCGGGACAGGGCTCCTACGAGCAGTACTTC. The V call is TRBV6-1, the J call TRBJ2-7; TRBD1 agrees at 9 bases. Germline assignment: CDR1 MNHNS and CDR2 SASEGT. CDR3 size: 15 residues. Trimming removed 2 bases from V and 0 bases from J; junction bases left unmatched: 2.

The CDR3 loop reads CASSPTDYQPQHF. The DNA of the CDR3 is TGTGCCAGCAGTCCGACAGATTATCAGCCCCAGCATTTT. V gene TRBV2 combines with J gene TRBJ1-5; D possibly corresponds to TRBD1 (5 bases). The CDR3 extends over 13 amino acids. The V end lost 5 bases, the J end lost 5 bases, and 10 bases lay between the germline ends. Germline CDR1 reads SNHLY; CDR2 reads FYNNEI.

CDR3 bases: TGTGCCAGCAGCCAAGACCAGAAAGCCAAAAACATTCAGTACTTC. Protein product: CASSQDQKAKNIQYF. The V call is TRBV3-1 (or the pseudogene TRBV3-2), the J call TRBJ2-4; D gene unclear. The CDR3 covers 15 residues. The germline V and J ends were trimmed by 0 bases and 0 bases, with 6 bases remaining between them. CDR1 and CDR2 from the germline V gene are LGHDT and YNNKEL (reference sequence).

The chain is built from TRBV27 and TRBJ2-1; a possible D gene is TRBD2 (6 bases). V dropped 6 bases and J dropped 1 base, with 19 bases sitting between them. The germline V gene has CDR1 MNHEY and CDR2 SMNVEV (reference sequence). This CDR3 spans 17 amino acids. The CDR3 DNA follows: TGTGCCAGCAGCGCCGGGGTAGCGGCACCATCCTACAATGAGCAGTTCTTC. This codes for CASSAGVAAPSYNEQFF.